One T cell receptor beta chain is described in this entry. This specimen comes from a study of blood T cell repertoires in COVID-19. About the research overall: COVID-19 samples from acute and convalescent phases originated in the United States, Italy and Spain. T cells, B-cell-depleted T cells, or PBMCs provided the cDNA or gDNA that served as material.

Profiled with immunoSEQ multiplex PCR; TCRdb holds only in-frame clones, not every one. The table lists hundreds of thousands of clones, 70% to 90% of them singletons, with approximately 9.1% in the top ten. All enrollees were about 18 to 100 years old and from approximately 24 US areas. From germline, CDR1 is MNHEY and CDR2 SVGEGT. The CDR3 runs to 15 residues. The V end lost 1 base, the J end lost 0 bases, and 10 bases lay between the germline ends. The sequencing input was PBMCs or T cells enriched from blood (not recorded which). The V gene is TRBV6-2 or TRBV6-3, the J gene TRBJ2-7, with D possibly TRBD1 on 5 matching bases. The TCR originated in a woman aged 50 to 60 with acute COVID-19. This chain's CDR3 is CASSYLGANSYEQYF. The CDR3 bases are TGTGCCAGCAGTTACTTAGGGGCCAACTCCTACGAGCAGTACTTC.